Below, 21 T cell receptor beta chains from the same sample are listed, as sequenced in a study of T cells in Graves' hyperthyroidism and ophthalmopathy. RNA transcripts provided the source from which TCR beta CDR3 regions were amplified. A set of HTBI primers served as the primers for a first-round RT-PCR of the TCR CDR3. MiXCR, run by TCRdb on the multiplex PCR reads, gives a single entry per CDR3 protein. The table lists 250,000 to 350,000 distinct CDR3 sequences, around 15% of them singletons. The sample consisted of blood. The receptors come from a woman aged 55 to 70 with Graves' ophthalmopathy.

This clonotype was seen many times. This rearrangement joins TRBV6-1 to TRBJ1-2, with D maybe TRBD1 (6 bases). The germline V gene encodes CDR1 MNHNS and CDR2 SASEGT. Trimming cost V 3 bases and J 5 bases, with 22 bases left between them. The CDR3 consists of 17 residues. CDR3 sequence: CASSETGWTQGGYGYTF. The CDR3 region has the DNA TGTGCCAGCAGTGAGACAGGTTGGACACAAGGGGGTTATGGCTACACCTTC.

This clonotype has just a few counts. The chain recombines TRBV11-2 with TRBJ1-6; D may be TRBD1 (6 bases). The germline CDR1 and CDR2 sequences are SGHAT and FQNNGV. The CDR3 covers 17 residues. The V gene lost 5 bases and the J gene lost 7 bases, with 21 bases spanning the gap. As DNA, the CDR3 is TGTGCCAGCAGCCCAGAGGCATCATGGAGGGGGAATTCACCCCTCCACTTT. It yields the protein CASSPEASWRGNSPLHF.

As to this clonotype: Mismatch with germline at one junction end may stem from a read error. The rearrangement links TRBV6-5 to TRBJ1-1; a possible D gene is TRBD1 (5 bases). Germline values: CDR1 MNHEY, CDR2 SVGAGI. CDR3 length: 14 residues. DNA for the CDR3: TGTGCTAGCAGCTTACGGGGGACTAACACTGAAGCTTTCTTT. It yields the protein CASSLRGTNTEAFF.

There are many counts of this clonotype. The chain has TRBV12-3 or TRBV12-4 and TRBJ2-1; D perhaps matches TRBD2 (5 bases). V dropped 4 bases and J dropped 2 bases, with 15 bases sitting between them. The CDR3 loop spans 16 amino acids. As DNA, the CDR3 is TGTGCCAGCAGTTCCCCATTTGCGGGTGCCTACAATGAGCAGTTCTTC. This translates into CASSSPFAGAYNEQFF.

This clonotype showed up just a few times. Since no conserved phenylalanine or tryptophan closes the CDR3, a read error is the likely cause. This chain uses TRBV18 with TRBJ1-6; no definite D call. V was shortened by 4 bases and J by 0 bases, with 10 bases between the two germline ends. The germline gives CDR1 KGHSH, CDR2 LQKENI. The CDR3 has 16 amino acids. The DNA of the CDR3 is TGTGCCAGCTCACGGAGCATGAGCTCCTATAATTCACCCCTCCACATT. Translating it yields CASSRSMSSYNSPLHI.

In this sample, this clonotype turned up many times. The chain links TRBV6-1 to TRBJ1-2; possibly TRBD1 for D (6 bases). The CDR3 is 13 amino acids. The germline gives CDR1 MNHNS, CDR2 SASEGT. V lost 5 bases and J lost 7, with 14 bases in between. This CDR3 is CASSRGTYPGYTF. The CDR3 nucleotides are TGTGCCAGCAGTCGTGGGACATATCCTGGCTACACCTTC.

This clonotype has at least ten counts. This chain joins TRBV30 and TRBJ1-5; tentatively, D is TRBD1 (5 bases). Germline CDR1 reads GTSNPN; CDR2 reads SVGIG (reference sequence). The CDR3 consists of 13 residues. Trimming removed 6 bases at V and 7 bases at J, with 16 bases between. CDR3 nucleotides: TGTGCCTGTGAACCGGGACGTGGGCAGCCCCAGCATTTT. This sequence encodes CACEPGRGQPQHF.

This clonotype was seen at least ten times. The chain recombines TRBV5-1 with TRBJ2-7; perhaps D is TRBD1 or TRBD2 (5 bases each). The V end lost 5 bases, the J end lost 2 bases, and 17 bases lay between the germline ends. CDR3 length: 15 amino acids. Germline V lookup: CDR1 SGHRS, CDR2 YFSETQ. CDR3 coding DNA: TGCGCCAGCAGTTCCTCCCGGGACCCCACCTACGAGCAGTACTTC. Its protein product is CASSSSRDPTYEQYF.

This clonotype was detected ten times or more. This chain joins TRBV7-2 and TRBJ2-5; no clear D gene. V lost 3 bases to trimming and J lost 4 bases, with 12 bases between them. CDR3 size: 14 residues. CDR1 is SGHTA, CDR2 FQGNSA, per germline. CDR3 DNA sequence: TGTGCCAGCAGCTTCAACCCAAGGGCAGAGACCCAGTACTTC. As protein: CASSFNPRAETQYF.

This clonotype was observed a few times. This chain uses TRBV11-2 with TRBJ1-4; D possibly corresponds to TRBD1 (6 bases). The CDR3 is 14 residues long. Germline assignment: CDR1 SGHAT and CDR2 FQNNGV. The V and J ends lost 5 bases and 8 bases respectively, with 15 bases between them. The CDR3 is CASSLTGRWEKLFF. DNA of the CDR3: TGTGCCAGCAGCCTAACAGGGAGGTGGGAAAAACTGTTTTTT.

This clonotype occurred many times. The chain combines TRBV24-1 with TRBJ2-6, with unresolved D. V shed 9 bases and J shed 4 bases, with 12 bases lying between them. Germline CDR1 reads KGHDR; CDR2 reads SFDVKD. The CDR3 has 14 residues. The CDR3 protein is CATSHRTGANVLTF. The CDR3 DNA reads TGTGCCACCTCCCATCGGACCGGGGCCAACGTCCTGACTTTC.

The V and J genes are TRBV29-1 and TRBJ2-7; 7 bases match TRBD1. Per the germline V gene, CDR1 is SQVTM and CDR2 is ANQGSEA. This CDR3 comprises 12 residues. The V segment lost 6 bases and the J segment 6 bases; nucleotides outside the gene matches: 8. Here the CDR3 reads CSVSRQGSEQYF. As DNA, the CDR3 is TGCAGCGTGTCTAGACAGGGCTCCGAGCAGTACTTC.

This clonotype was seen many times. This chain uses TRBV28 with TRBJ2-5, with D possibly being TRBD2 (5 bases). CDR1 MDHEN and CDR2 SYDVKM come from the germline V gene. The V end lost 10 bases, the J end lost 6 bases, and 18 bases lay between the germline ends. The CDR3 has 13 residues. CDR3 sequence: CATSEGGWQTQYF. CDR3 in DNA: TGTGCCACCTCCGAGGGTGGTTGGCAGACCCAGTACTTC.

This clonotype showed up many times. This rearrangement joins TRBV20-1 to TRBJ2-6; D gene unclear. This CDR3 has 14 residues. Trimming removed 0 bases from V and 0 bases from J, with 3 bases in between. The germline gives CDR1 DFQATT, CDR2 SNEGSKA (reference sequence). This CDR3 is CSARDNSGANVLTF. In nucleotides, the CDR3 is TGCAGTGCTAGAGACAACTCTGGGGCCAACGTCCTGACTTTC.

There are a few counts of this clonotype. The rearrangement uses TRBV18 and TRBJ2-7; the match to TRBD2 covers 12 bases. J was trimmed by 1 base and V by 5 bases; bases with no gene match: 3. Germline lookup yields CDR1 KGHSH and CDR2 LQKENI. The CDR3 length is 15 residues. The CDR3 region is CASSTGLAGSYEQYF. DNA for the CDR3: TGTGCCAGCTCAACTGGACTAGCGGGATCCTACGAGCAGTACTTC. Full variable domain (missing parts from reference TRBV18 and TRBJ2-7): NAGVMQNPRHLVRRRGQEARLRCSPMKGHSHVYWYRQLPEEGLKFMVYLQKENIIDESGMPKERFSAEFPKEGPSILRIQQVVRGDSAAYFCASSTGLAGSYEQYFGPGTRLTVT.

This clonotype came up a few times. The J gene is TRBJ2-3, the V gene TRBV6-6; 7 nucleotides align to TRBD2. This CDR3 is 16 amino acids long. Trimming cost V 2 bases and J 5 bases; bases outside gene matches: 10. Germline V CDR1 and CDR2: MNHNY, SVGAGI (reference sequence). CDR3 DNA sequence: TGTGCCAGCAGTTACCCCGGTCCGAGCGGGATAGATACGCAGTATTTT. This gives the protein CASSYPGPSGIDTQYF.

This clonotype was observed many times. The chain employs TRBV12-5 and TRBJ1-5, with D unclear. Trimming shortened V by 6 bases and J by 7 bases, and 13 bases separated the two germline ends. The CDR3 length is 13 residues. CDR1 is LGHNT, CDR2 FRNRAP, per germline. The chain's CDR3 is CASGTLSTQPQHF. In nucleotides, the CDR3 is TGTGCTAGTGGAACACTCTCTACACAGCCCCAGCATTTT.

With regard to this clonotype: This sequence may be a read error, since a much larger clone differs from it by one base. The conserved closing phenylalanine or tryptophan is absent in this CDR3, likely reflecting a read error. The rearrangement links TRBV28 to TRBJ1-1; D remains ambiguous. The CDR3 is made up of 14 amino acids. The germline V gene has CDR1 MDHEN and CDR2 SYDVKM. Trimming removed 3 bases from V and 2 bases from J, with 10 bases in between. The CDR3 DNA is TGTGCCAGCAGTTTCTTCTTTGGAAACACTGAAGCTTTCCTT. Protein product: CASSFFFGNTEAFL.

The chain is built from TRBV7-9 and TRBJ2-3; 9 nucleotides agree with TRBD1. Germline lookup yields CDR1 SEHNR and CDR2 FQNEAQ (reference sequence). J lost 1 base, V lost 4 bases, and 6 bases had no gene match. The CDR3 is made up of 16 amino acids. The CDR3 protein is CASSSHRDRGTDTQYF. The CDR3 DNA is TGTGCCAGCAGCTCCCACCGGGACAGGGGCACAGATACGCAGTATTTT.

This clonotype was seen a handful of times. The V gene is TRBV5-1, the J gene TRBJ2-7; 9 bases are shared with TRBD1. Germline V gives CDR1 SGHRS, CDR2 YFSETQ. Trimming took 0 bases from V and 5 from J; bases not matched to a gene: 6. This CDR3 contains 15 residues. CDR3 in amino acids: CASSLEGQGLDEQYF. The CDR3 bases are TGCGCCAGCAGCTTGGAGGGACAGGGACTCGACGAGCAGTACTTC.

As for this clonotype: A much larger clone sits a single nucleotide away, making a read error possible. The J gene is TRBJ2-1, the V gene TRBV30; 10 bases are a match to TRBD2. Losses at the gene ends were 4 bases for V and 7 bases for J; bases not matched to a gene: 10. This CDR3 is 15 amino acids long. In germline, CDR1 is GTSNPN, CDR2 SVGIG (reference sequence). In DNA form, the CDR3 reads TGTGCCTGGATGAGCTGGACGACTAGCGGGAATGAGCAGTTCTTC. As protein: CAWMSWTTSGNEQFF.